Presented here are 2 T cell receptor beta chains from one specimen sequenced in a study of blood T cell repertoires in COVID-19. Some clones are missing from TCRdb's copy, which holds only in-frame ones; the method was immunoSEQ multiplex PCR. The sample gives 200,000 to 300,000 clones, around 88% of which show up once; roughly 6.2% is in the top ten. The sequencing input was peripheral blood. All receptors come from a woman of 80 years or more with COVID-19, enrolled during active disease.

The rearrangement uses TRBV28 and TRBJ1-4, with D maybe TRBD1 (6 bases). The CDR3 runs 13 residues. V dropped 6 bases and J dropped 8 bases, with 13 bases sitting between them. CDR1 is MDHEN and CDR2 is SYDVKM in the germline V gene. The CDR3 nucleotides read TGTGCCAGCAGGCTTACAGGGAGAGAAAAACTGTTTTTT. Its translation is CASRLTGREKLFF.

This chain uses TRBV11-3 with TRBJ1-1; D might be TRBD1 (5 bases). This CDR3 is 15 amino acids long. Germline assignment: CDR1 SGHNT and CDR2 YENEEA. Trimming removed 5 bases from V and 4 bases from J, with 17 bases in between. CDR3 region: CASSGGGKTTTEAFF. For the CDR3, the DNA is TGTGCCAGCAGCGGGGGAGGCAAAACGACCACTGAAGCTTTCTTT.